This record concerns one TCR beta chain sequence. This CDR3 has 14 amino acids. Germline CDR1 SGDLS, CDR2 YYNGEE. With V trimmed by 3 bases and J by 3 bases, 2 bases remained unmatched. The sample comes from a study of blood T cell repertoires in COVID-19. At the level of the study: Some COVID-19 samples were acute and others convalescent; all came from the United States, Italy and Spain.

Libraries were prepared by immunoSEQ multiplex PCR; TCRdb keeps only in-frame clonotypes and omits some of them. The sample lists about 230,000 clones; around four fifths were seen once. The material sequenced was peripheral blood. This TCR derives from a woman in her 70s with active or convalescent COVID-19. The gene calls are TRBV9 and TRBJ1-3; 8 nucleotides match TRBD1. The CDR3 DNA is TGTGCCAGCAGCGCACAGGGGGTTGGAAACACCATATATTTT. It translates to CASSAQGVGNTIYF.